This T cell receptor (beta chain) was recorded in a study of neurological immune-mediated disorders. Points from the study as a whole: There was no clinical or MRI feature that showed an association with the multiple sclerosis repertoire cluster. There were no CDR3 amino acid sequences shared by expanded clones across subjects, a result suggesting private repertoires in all groups.

This clonotype has ten or more counts. Its antigen is currently unknown. It was by 5'RACE with 10-nucleotide random UMIs that the cDNA was made. TCRdb used MiXCR to reprocess the 5' RACE reads, holding one entry per CDR3 protein. Of about 62,000 distinct CDR3 sequences detected, around 3.8% appear once; the ten largest clones hold around 2.2%. Trimming removed 0 bases from V and 6 bases from J, with 8 bases in between. Looked up from germline, CDR1 is MNHEY and CDR2 is SVGEGT. The CDR3 totals 13 residues. Sequenced sample: PBMCs. This rearrangement joins TRBV6-2 or TRBV6-3 to TRBJ1-1; no clear D gene. The source is a woman between 45 and 60 years old with multiple sclerosis. The CDR3 DNA follows: TGTGCCAGCAGTTACTCGAGGATTCCTGAAGCTTTCTTT. It translates to CASSYSRIPEAFF.